This T cell receptor beta chain was profiled in a study of metastatic and nonmetastatic thyroid tumors. Study overall: The study looked at repertoires side by side in blood and in tumor or nodule tissue from malignant and benign thyroid patients. The study, taken as a whole, reports: Malignant thyroid tumors reportedly had TCR beta diversity that was significantly higher than in benign nodules, in blood and tumor.

As originally analysed: In papillary thyroid cancer, a distant-metastasis classifier was built using CDR3 differences across clinicopathological groups. TCRdb re-called the PCR reads through MiXCR. These V and J calls derive from TCRdb rather than the authors' analysis. The table has tens of thousands of clones, roughly an eighth seen once; the top ten hold 7% to 9%. This clone has a single count. The antigen is unknown. This may be a read error: a much more frequent sequence differs by one nucleotide. The sample has other DNA sequences that encode this CDR3 too. All patients were treatment-naive before thyroid surgery. Trimming at V came to 4 bases and at J to 4 bases, leaving 12 bases not matched to a gene. CDR1 and CDR2 from the germline V gene are SGHNT and YYREEE (reference sequence). The CDR3 runs to 16 residues.

The V call is TRBV5-4, the J call TRBJ1-2, with 8 bases lining up with TRBD1. The sample taken for sequencing was tumor tissue. The clonotype was recovered from a female donor with papillary thyroid cancer or a benign thyroid nodule (not recorded which). Some clones in this sample may be carry-over from other donors' samples. CDR3 coding DNA: TGTGCCAGCAGCAGGGTTGTCGGACAGGGTGCCTATGGCTACACCTTC. The encoded protein is CASSRVVGQGAYGYTF.